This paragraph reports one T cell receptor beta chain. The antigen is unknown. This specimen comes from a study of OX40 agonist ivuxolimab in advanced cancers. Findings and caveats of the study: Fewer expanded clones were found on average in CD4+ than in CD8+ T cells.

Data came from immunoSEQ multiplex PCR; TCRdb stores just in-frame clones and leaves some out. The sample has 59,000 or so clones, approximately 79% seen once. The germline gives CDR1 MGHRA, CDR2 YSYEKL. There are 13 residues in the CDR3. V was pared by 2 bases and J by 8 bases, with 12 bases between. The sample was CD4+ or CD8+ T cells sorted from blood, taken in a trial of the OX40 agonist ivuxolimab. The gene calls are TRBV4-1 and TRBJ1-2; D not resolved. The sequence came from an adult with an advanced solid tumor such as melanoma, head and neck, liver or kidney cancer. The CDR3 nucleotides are TGCGCCAGCAGCCAACGGTTCACGGAGGGCTACACCTTC. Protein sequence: CASSQRFTEGYTF.